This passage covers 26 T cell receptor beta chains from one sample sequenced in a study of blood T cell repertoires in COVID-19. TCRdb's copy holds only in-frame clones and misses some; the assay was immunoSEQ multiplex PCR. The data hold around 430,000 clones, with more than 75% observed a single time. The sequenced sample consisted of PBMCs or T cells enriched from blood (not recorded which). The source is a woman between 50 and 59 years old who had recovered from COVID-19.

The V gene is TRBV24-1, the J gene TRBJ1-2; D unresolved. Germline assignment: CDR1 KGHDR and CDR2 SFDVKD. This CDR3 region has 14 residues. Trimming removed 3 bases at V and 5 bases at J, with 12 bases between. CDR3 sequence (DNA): TGTGCCACCAGTGATACGAGAATCGGGTATGGCTACACCTTC. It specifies CATSDTRIGYGYTF.

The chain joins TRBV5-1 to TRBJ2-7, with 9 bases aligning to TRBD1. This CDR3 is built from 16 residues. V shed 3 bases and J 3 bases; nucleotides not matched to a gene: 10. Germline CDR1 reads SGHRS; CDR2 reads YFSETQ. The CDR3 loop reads CASSSNLPGQGYEQYF. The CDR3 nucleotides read TGCGCCAGCAGCTCCAACCTTCCGGGACAGGGCTACGAGCAGTACTTC.

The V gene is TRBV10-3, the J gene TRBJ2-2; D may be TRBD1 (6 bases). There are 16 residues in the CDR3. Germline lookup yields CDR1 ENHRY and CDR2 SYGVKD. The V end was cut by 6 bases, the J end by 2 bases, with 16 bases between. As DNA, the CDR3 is TGTGCCATCAGGATACTACAGGGCCCCAACACCGGGGAGCTGTTTTTT. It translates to CAIRILQGPNTGELFF.

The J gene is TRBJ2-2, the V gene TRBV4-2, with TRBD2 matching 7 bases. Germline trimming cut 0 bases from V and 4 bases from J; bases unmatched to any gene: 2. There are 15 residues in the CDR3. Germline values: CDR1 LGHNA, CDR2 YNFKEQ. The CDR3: CASSQEGGSTGELFF. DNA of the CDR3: TGTGCCAGCAGCCAAGAGGGGGGGAGCACCGGGGAGCTGTTTTTT.

This CDR3 reads CARAFTGFNYGYTF. The CDR3 coding sequence is TGTGCCAGGGCGTTTACAGGCTTCAACTATGGCTACACCTTC. The chain has TRBV2 and TRBJ1-2, with D possibly matching TRBD1 (5 bases). The CDR3 extends over 14 amino acids. V was cut by 9 bases and J by 2 bases, with 16 bases left in between. Germline loops: CDR1 SNHLY, CDR2 FYNNEI. Combining the CDR3 with reference TRBV2 and TRBJ1-2 gives the whole variable domain EPEVTQTPSHQVTQMGQEVILRCVPISNHLYFYWYRQILGQKVEFLVSFYNNEISEKSEIFDDQFSVERPDGSNFTLKIRSTKLEDSAMYFCARAFTGFNYGYTFGSGTRLTVV.

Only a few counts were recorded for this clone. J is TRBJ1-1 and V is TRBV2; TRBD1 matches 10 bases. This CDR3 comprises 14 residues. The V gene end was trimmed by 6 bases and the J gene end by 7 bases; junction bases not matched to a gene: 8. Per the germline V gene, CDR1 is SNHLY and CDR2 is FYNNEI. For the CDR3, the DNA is TGTGCCAGCAGGGATGACAGGGGGCGCGATGAAGCTTTCTTT. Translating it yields CASRDDRGRDEAFF. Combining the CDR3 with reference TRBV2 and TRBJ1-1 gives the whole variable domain EPEVTQTPSHQVTQMGQEVILRCVPISNHLYFYWYRQILGQKVEFLVSFYNNEISEKSEIFDDQFSVERPDGSNFTLKIRSTKLEDSAMYFCASRDDRGRDEAFFGQGTRLTVV.

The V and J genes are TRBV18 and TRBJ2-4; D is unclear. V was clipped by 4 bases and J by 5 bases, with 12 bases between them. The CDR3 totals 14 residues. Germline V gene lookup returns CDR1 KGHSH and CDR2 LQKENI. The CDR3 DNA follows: TGTGCCAGCTCACTAAACCCTCGGGAAAACATTCAGTACTTC. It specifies CASSLNPRENIQYF.

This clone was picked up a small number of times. As DNA, the CDR3 is TGTGCCAGCAGTTTTCCTGTAGGGGGCGGCTACACCTTC. Amino acids: CASSFPVGGGYTF. This chain links TRBV28 with TRBJ1-2, with 7 positions matching TRBD1. V gave up 3 bases and J gave up 8 bases; unmatched junction bases: 6. The CDR3 contains 13 residues. The germline gives CDR1 MDHEN, CDR2 SYDVKM.

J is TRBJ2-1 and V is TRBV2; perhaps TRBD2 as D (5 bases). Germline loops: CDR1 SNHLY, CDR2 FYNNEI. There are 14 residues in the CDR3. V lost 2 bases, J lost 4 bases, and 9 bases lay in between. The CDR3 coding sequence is TGTGCCAGCAGTGAACATAGCGTTTACAATGAGCAGTTCTTC. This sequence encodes CASSEHSVYNEQFF.

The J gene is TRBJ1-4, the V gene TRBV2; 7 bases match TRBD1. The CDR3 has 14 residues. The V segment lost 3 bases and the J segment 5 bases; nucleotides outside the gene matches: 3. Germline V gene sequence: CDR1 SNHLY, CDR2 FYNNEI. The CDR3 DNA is TGTGCCAGCAGTGAGCCGGGACAGAATGAAAAACTGTTTTTT. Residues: CASSEPGQNEKLFF.

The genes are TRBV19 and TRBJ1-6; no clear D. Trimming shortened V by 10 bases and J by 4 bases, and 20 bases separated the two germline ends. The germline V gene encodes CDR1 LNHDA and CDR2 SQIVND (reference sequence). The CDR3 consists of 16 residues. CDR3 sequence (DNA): TGTGCCACCAAGGTTACAGCAAACTCTTATAATTCACCCCTCCACTTT. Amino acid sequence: CATKVTANSYNSPLHF. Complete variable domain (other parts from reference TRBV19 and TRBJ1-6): DGGITQSPKYLFRKEGQNVTLSCEQNLNHDAMYWYRQDPGQGLRLIYYSQIVNDFQKGDIAEGYSVSREKKESFPLTVTSAQKNPTAFYLCATKVTANSYNSPLHFGNGTRLTVT.

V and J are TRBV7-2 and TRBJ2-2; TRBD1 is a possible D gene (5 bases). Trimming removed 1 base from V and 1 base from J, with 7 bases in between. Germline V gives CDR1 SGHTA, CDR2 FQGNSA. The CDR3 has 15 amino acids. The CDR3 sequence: CASSLVGLNTGELFF. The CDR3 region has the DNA TGTGCCAGCAGCTTAGTGGGGCTGAACACCGGGGAGCTGTTTTTT. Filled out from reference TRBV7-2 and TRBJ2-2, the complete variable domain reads GAGVSQSPSNKVTEKGKDVELRCDPISGHTALYWYRQSLGQGLEFLIYFQGNSAPDKSGLPSDRFSAERTGGSVSTLTIQRTQQEDSAVYLCASSLVGLNTGELFFGEGSRLTVL.

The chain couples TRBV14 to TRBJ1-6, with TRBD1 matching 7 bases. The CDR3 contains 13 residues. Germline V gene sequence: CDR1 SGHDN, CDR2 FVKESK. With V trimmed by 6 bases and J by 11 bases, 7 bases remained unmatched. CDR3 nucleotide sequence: TGTGCCAGCAGTCGACAGGGTGTGCCACCCCTCCACTTT. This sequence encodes CASSRQGVPPLHF.

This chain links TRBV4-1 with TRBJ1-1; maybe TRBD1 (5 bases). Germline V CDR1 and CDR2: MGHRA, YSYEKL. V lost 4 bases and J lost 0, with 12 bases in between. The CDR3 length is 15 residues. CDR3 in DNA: TGCGCCAGCAGCCCCCGACAGCTGGTGAACACTGAAGCTTTCTTT. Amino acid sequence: CASSPRQLVNTEAFF.

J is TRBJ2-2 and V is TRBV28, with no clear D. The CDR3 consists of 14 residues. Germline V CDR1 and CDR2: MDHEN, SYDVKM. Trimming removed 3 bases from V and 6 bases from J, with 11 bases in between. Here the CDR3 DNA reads TGTGCCAGCAGTTTGGCAACAGCAGCCGGGGAGCTGTTTTTT. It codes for CASSLATAAGELFF.

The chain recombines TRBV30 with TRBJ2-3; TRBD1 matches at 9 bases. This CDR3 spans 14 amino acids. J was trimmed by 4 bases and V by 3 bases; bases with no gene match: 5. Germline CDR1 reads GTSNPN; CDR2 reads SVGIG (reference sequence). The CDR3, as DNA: TGTGCCTGGAGCACGGGACAGGGTGCAGATACGCAGTATTTT. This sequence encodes CAWSTGQGADTQYF.

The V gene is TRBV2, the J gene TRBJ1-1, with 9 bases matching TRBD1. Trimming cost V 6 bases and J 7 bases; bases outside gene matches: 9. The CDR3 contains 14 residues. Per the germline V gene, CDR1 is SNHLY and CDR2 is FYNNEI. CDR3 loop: CASRYGTGRFEAFF. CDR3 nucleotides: TGTGCCAGCAGATACGGGACAGGGAGATTTGAAGCTTTCTTT.

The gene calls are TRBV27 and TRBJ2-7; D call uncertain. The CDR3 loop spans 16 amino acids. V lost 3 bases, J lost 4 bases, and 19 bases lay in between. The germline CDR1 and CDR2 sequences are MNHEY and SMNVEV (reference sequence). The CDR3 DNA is TGTGCCAGCAGTTTCATCTCATCACCGGTCTCTTACGAGCAGTACTTC. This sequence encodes CASSFISSPVSYEQYF.

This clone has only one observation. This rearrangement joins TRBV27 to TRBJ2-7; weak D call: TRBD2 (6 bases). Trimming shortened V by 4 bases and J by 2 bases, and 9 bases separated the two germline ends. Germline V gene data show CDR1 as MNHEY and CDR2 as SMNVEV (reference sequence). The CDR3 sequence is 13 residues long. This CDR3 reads CASSSGGAYEQYF. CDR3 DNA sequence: TGTGCCAGCAGTTCCGGGGGAGCCTACGAGCAGTACTTC.

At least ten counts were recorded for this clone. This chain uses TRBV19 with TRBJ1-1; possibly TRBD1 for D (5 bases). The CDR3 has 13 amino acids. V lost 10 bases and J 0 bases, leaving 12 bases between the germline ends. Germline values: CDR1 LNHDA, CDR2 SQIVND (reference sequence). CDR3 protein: CATSTGLNTEAFF. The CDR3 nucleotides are TGTGCCACCTCAACAGGCTTGAACACTGAAGCTTTCTTT.

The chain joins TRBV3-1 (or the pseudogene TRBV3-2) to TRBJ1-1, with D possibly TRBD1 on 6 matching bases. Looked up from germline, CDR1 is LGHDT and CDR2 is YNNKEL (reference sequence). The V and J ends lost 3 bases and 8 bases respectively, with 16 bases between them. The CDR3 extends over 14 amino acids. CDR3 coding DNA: TGTGCCAGCAGCCACCCAACAGGGCGTCTCGAAGCTTTCTTT. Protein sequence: CASSHPTGRLEAFF.

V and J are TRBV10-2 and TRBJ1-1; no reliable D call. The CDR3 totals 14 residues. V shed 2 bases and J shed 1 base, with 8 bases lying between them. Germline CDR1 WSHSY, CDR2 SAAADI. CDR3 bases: TGCGCCAGCAGTGAGCCCTCGGGGAACACTGAAGCTTTCTTT. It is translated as CASSEPSGNTEAFF.

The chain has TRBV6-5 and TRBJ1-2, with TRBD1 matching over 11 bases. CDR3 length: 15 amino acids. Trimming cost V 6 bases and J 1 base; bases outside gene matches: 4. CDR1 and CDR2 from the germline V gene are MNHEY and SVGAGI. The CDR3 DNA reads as TGTGCCAGCAGGGGGACAGGGGGACTTAACTATGGCTACACCTTC. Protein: CASRGTGGLNYGYTF.

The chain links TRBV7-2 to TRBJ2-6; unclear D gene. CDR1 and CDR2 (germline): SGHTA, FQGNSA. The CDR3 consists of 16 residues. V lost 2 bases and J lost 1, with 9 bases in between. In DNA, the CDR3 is TGTGCCAGCAGCTTATATCTGCAGTCTGGGGCCAACGTCCTGACTTTC. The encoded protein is CASSLYLQSGANVLTF. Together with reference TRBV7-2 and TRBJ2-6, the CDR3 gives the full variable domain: GAGVSQSPSNKVTEKGKDVELRCDPISGHTALYWYRQSLGQGLEFLIYFQGNSAPDKSGLPSDRFSAERTGGSVSTLTIQRTQQEDSAVYLCASSLYLQSGANVLTFGAGSRLTVL.

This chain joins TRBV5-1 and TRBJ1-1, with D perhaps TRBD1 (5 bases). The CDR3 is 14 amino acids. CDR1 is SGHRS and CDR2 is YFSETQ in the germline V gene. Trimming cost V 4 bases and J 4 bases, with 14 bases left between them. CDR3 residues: CASSQLPGGTEAFF. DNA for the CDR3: TGCGCCAGCAGCCAACTGCCGGGGGGCACTGAAGCTTTCTTT. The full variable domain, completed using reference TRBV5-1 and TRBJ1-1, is KAGVTQTPRYLIKTRGQQVTLSCSPISGHRSVSWYQQTPGQGLQFLFEYFSETQRNKGNFPGRFSGRQFSNSRSEMNVSTLELGDSALYLCASSQLPGGTEAFFGQGTRLTVV.

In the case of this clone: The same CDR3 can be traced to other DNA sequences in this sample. CDR3 residues: CASSLTGSPNQPQHF. CDR3 nucleotide sequence: TGCGCCAGCAGCCTCACAGGGTCTCCCAATCAGCCCCAGCATTTT. The rearrangement uses TRBV5-1 and TRBJ1-5; D may be TRBD1 (6 bases). CDR1 and CDR2 (germline): SGHRS, YFSETQ. Trimming took off 4 bases at V and 3 bases at J, with 14 bases between the two ends. This CDR3 spans 15 amino acids.